This T cell receptor beta chain derives from a study of vaccination effects on CD4 cells after COVID-19. Study conclusions and caveats: Clones induced by infection and by vaccine showed marked clonal contraction late after vaccination. Convalescent patients in the study were few, and early post-infection timepoints were absent.

Germline CDR1 reads SGHTA; CDR2 reads FQGNSA. The CDR3 contains 12 residues. Trimming left V 3 bases short and J 7 bases short, with 7 bases between. This clone was recorded a few times. What it binds is not known. Before any sequencing was done, the ViraFEST assay used viral peptide pools to expand antigen-specific CD4+ T cells. Following 10 days of culture, CD4+ T cells were isolated. Infection dated between March and December 2020, before the Alpha, Beta and Delta variants reached the United States. Culturing of 2 million to 2.5 million PBMC per well took place with roughly 9.4 IU/ml IL-2 and 10 ug/ml peptides. The protocol was immunoSEQ multiplex PCR, while the TCRdb copy is restricted to in-frame clones and leaves out a portion. Among 24,000 or so clones, 69% were seen once, and the ten largest hold roughly a sixth.

The specimen comprised CD4+ T cells from PBMCs cultured with SARS-CoV-2 spike peptides, sampled before COVID-19 vaccination. This chain connects TRBV7-2 to TRBJ1-5; no firm D call. The clonotype was recovered from a human donor who had a prior SARS-CoV-2 infection. The CDR3 sequence: CASSFATQPQHF. The CDR3 DNA reads as TGTGCCAGCAGCTTTGCGACCCAGCCCCAGCATTTT.